This TCR beta chain was identified during a study of CD8 T cells in Susac syndrome. About the study: Blood was drawn from Susac syndrome patients while they were therapy-naive, on corticosteroids, or on intravenous immunoglobulin alone.

The CDR3 has 15 residues. Trimming cost V 4 bases and J 6 bases; bases outside gene matches: 6. Germline V CDR1 and CDR2: LGHNA, YSLEER. General study results and limits: The study's TCR sequencing and HLA analysis drew on a certain number of individuals. That number was acknowledged as relatively small.

RNA, at roughly 0.45 to 1 ug, was reverse transcribed with random hexamers. TCRdb reanalysed the immunoSEQ multiplex PCR reads using MiXCR and keeps one entry per CDR3 protein. The data contain about 170,000 distinct CDR3 sequences, more than 95% of them singletons. Of note for this clonotype: Its antigen remains unidentified.

From blood CD8+ and CD4+ T cells, the TCR beta chain was sequenced. This TCR was recovered from a human donor with Susac syndrome. The V gene is TRBV4-3, the J gene TRBJ2-4; 10 positions agree with TRBD1. Material for sequencing was CD4+ T cells from PBMCs. The CDR3 loop is CASSPGQGSVNIQYF. The CDR3 DNA sequence: TGCGCCAGCAGCCCGGGACAGGGGTCGGTAAACATTCAGTACTTC.